These 5 T cell receptor beta chains came from one sample sequenced in a study of T cells in Graves' hyperthyroidism and ophthalmopathy. The TCR beta CDR3 regions underwent amplification using RNA transcripts as the source. The HTBI primer set was used in a first-round RT-PCR of the TCR CDR3. TCRdb passed the multiplex PCR reads through MiXCR, listing each CDR3 protein once. Of around 300,000 distinct CDR3 sequences in the sample, approximately 15% were seen once. Material for sequencing was blood. These receptors all come from a woman aged 40-49 years with Graves' hyperthyroidism.

This clonotype was counted many times. The chain is built from TRBV7-2 and TRBJ2-2, with no clear D. This CDR3 comprises 12 residues. Trimming removed 4 bases from V and 3 bases from J, with 3 bases in between. Germline assignment: CDR1 SGHTA and CDR2 FQGNSA. For the CDR3, the DNA is TGTGCCAGCAGCTCCTACACCGGGGAGCTGTTTTTT. Protein: CASSSYTGELFF.

This chain links TRBV27 with TRBJ2-1; TRBD2 matches at 10 bases. With 3 bases clipped from V and 8 bases from J, the junction kept 10 bases outside the gene matches. The CDR3 is made up of 16 amino acids. The V gene's germline CDR1 is MNHEY and CDR2 SMNVEV (reference sequence). Here the CDR3 reads CASSFRGASGSYEQFF. CDR3 coding DNA: TGTGCCAGCAGTTTCCGTGGGGCTAGCGGGAGCTATGAGCAGTTCTTC.

This chain connects TRBV5-1 to TRBJ1-4, with D unclear. The germline V gene encodes CDR1 SGHRS and CDR2 YFSETQ. V lost 0 bases to trimming and J lost 6 bases, with 9 bases between them. CDR3 length: 14 residues. The CDR3 DNA reads TGCGCCAGCAGCTTGGACGGACGGGATGAAAAACTGTTTTTT. It specifies CASSLDGRDEKLFF. Full variable domain (missing parts from reference TRBV5-1 and TRBJ1-4): KAGVTQTPRYLIKTRGQQVTLSCSPISGHRSVSWYQQTPGQGLQFLFEYFSETQRNKGNFPGRFSGRQFSNSRSEMNVSTLELGDSALYLCASSLDGRDEKLFFGSGTQLSVL.

This clonotype has ten or more counts. The chain joins TRBV12-5 to TRBJ2-7, with a possible D match to TRBD2 (5 bases). Per germline, CDR1 LGHNT and CDR2 FRNRAP. This CDR3 comprises 15 residues. The germline V and J ends were trimmed by 4 bases and 6 bases, with 19 bases remaining between them. CDR3 amino acids: CASGSPPGEQLEQYF. CDR3 nucleotide sequence: TGTGCTAGTGGTTCCCCCCCCGGGGAGCAGCTCGAGCAGTACTTC.

This clonotype came up a few times. The chain employs TRBV7-8 and TRBJ2-3, with D uncertain. Germline values: CDR1 SGHVS, CDR2 FQNEAQ. CDR3 length equals 14 residues. The V gene lost 10 bases and the J gene lost 2 bases, with 16 bases spanning the gap. The CDR3 sequence is CATKGYGFTDTQYF. CDR3 DNA: TGTGCCACTAAAGGCTATGGCTTCACAGATACGCAGTATTTT.